The 9 T cell receptor beta chains listed next were all sequenced from one sample in a study of T cell responses to AZD1222 COVID-19 vaccine. Produced via immunoSEQ multiplex PCR; TCRdb's table is partial and in-frame only. The data show tens of thousands of clones, almost 90% seen once. This specimen was peripheral blood, taken 28 days after the second AZD1222 dose. The receptor source for this set is an adult who received the AZD1222 COVID-19 vaccine.

This clone was seen a handful of times. This chain connects TRBV28 to TRBJ2-7; 10 bases match TRBD1. Losses at the gene ends were 7 bases for V and 1 base for J; bases not matched to a gene: 10. Germline V gene data show CDR1 as MDHEN and CDR2 as SYDVKM. This CDR3 has 16 amino acids. CDR3 in amino acids: CASTPIGTGASYEQYF. The CDR3 bases are TGTGCCAGCACCCCAATAGGGACAGGGGCATCCTACGAGCAGTACTTC.

The CDR3 here is CASRLDRGKGTQYF. The CDR3 DNA follows: TGCGCCAGCAGACTTGACAGGGGGAAAGGGACCCAGTACTTC. The chain is built from TRBV23-1 and TRBJ2-5, with TRBD1 matching 9 bases. Being an ORF, TRBV23-1 has a function that is uncertain. The CDR3 loop spans 14 amino acids. With V trimmed by 6 bases and J by 7 bases, 9 bases remained unmatched.

The chain recombines TRBV15 with TRBJ1-1; perhaps TRBD1 as D (5 bases). From germline, CDR1 is LNHNV and CDR2 YYDKDF (reference sequence). Trimming took 3 bases from V and 1 from J, leaving 9 bases between them. The CDR3 totals 14 residues. CDR3 in DNA: TGTGCCACCAGCAGGATTGACAGGAACACTGAAGCTTTCTTT. It yields the protein CATSRIDRNTEAFF.

The chain recombines TRBV10-3 with TRBJ2-7, with 13 bases matching TRBD2. Germline values: CDR1 ENHRY, CDR2 SYGVKD. The CDR3 is made up of 15 amino acids. V gave up 3 bases and J gave up 3 bases; unmatched junction bases: 2. The CDR3 protein is CAISDRTSGGYEQYF. CDR3 in DNA: TGTGCCATCAGTGATAGGACTAGCGGGGGCTACGAGCAGTACTTC.

The chain employs TRBV7-6 and TRBJ2-2; TRBD2 might be the D (5 bases). Germline-derived CDR1 and CDR2 are SGHVS and FNYEAQ. The CDR3 has 13 residues. V was trimmed by 5 bases and J by 6 bases, leaving 10 bases between them. CDR3 sequence: CASSRRGAGELFF. CDR3 bases: TGTGCCAGCAGCCGACGGGGTGCCGGGGAGCTGTTTTTT.

The chain combines TRBV2 with TRBJ2-7, with TRBD1 matching over 7 bases. CDR3 length: 10 residues. Germline trimming cut 6 bases from V and 11 bases from J; bases unmatched to any gene: 4. Germline CDR1 is SNHLY and CDR2 is FYNNEI. CDR3: CASRAGTEYF. The CDR3 nucleotides are TGTGCCAGCAGGGCCGGGACAGAGTACTTC. Full variable domain (rest looked up from reference TRBV2 and TRBJ2-7): EPEVTQTPSHQVTQMGQEVILRCVPISNHLYFYWYRQILGQKVEFLVSFYNNEISEKSEIFDDQFSVERPDGSNFTLKIRSTKLEDSAMYFCASRAGTEYFGPGTRLTVT.

This sequence joins TRBV2 and TRBJ2-7; 8 positions match TRBD2. V trimming: 3 bases; J trimming: 6 bases; junction bases outside the gene matches: 13. Germline V gene sequence: CDR1 SNHLY, CDR2 FYNNEI. The CDR3 consists of 16 residues. CDR3: CASSDPGAGGFIEQYF. DNA of the CDR3: TGTGCCAGCAGTGACCCTGGGGCGGGGGGATTTATCGAGCAGTACTTC. Full variable domain (remainder filled in from reference TRBV2 and TRBJ2-7): EPEVTQTPSHQVTQMGQEVILRCVPISNHLYFYWYRQILGQKVEFLVSFYNNEISEKSEIFDDQFSVERPDGSNFTLKIRSTKLEDSAMYFCASSDPGAGGFIEQYFGPGTRLTVT.

The J gene is TRBJ2-7, the V gene TRBV18; 7 bases align to TRBD1. This CDR3 has 14 amino acids. Germline V lookup: CDR1 KGHSH, CDR2 LQKENI. V lost 1 base, J lost 4 bases, and 4 bases stayed unmatched. The DNA for the CDR3 is TGTGCCAGCTCACCACGAACAGGGGATTACGAGCAGTACTTC. This codes for CASSPRTGDYEQYF.

The V call is TRBV19, the J call TRBJ2-1, with a weak D call TRBD1 (6 bases). Germline V CDR1 and CDR2: LNHDA, SQIVND (reference sequence). This CDR3 has 15 amino acids. The V and J ends lost 6 bases and 7 bases respectively, with 19 bases between them. The CDR3 protein is CASSGPGTNWNEQFF. The CDR3, as DNA: TGTGCCAGTAGCGGCCCCGGGACAAATTGGAATGAGCAGTTCTTC.